A single T cell receptor beta chain is shown here with its context. Its antigen is not identified. TCRdb fed the reads into MiXCR, producing one record per CDR3 protein. The repertoire holds around 270,000 distinct CDR3 sequences, with approximately 10% as singletons. V shed 0 bases and J 7 bases; nucleotides not matched to a gene: 14. In germline, CDR1 is LNHNV, CDR2 YYDKDF (reference sequence). The CDR3 has 18 residues. This specimen comes from a study of T cell repertoires in cytomegalovirus infection. The study, taken as a whole, reports: Cumulated frequencies of public TCR beta families served to identify carriers of CMV plus the relevant HLA.

This clonotype was obtained from a human donor in good health (CMV status not recorded). Some clones in this sample may be carry-over from other donors' samples. V usage is TRBV15 and J usage is TRBJ1-5; TRBD1 aligns across 8 bases. The sequenced sample was PBMCs. The CDR3 spells CATSRDLYGDRYGQPQHF. Here the CDR3 DNA reads TGTGCCACCAGCAGAGATCTATATGGGGACAGGTATGGCCAGCCCCAGCATTTT.